Listed here are 4 T cell receptor beta chains from one sample, sequenced in a study of shared clonotypes between healthy human individuals. Only CD45RO-negative cells positively selected for CCR7 counted as naive CD8 cells, so terminally differentiated effector memory CD45RA+ cells were excluded. The method was immunoSEQ multiplex PCR; TCRdb's version includes in-frame clones alone and lacks a portion of them. The sample consists of 550,000 to 650,000 clones, about 96% of them appearing once. The sequencing input was naive CD8+ T cells sorted from blood. The source of these receptors is a woman between 25 and 40 years old in good health.

The chain employs TRBV5-1 and TRBJ1-1; the match to TRBD1 covers 9 bases. After removal of 9 bases from V and 4 bases from J, the junction contained 10 bases not matched to a gene. The CDR3 sequence is 14 residues long. Germline V CDR1 and CDR2: SGHRS, YFSETQ. The CDR3 DNA is TGCGCCAACACCCGGGACAGGGTGGTCACTGAAGCTTTCTTT. Its protein product is CANTRDRVVTEAFF. The full variable domain, completed using reference TRBV5-1 and TRBJ1-1, is KAGVTQTPRYLIKTRGQQVTLSCSPISGHRSVSWYQQTPGQGLQFLFEYFSETQRNKGNFPGRFSGRQFSNSRSEMNVSTLELGDSALYLCANTRDRVVTEAFFGQGTRLTVV.

V usage is TRBV7-8 and J usage is TRBJ2-3, with 8 bases lining up with TRBD2. Looked up from germline, CDR1 is SGHVS and CDR2 is FQNEAQ. There are 16 residues in the CDR3. The V gene end was trimmed by 1 base and the J gene end by 2 bases; junction bases not matched to a gene: 5. The CDR3 region has the DNA TGTGCCAGCAGCTTAGTGCGGGAGGCCCACACAGATACGCAGTATTTT. It specifies CASSLVREAHTDTQYF. The entire variable domain, with the rest obtained from reference TRBV7-8 and TRBJ2-3, is as follows: GAGVSQSPRYKVAKRGQDVALRCDPISGHVSLFWYQQALGQGPEFLTYFQNEAQLDKSGLPSDRFFAERPEGSVSTLKIQRTQQEDSAVYLCASSLVREAHTDTQYFGPGTRLTVL.

For this clone: Additional DNA sequences in this sample encode the identical CDR3. The chain has TRBV7-9 and TRBJ1-5; 9 nucleotides align to TRBD1. CDR3 length: 14 amino acids. Germline V CDR1 and CDR2: SEHNR, FQNEAQ (reference sequence). The ends lost 4 bases at V and 4 bases at J; junction bases unmatched: 2. The CDR3 loop reads CASSSGTGNQPQHF. In DNA, the CDR3 is TGTGCCAGCAGCTCCGGGACAGGGAATCAGCCCCAGCATTTT.

The chain joins TRBV28 to TRBJ2-1; 13 nucleotides agree with TRBD2. This CDR3 has 15 residues. With 6 bases clipped from V and 8 bases from J, the junction kept 7 bases outside the gene matches. Germline V lookup: CDR1 MDHEN, CDR2 SYDVKM. CDR3 bases: TGTGCCAGCAGGGGGACTAGCGGGACAAGGGATGAGCAGTTCTTC. It specifies CASRGTSGTRDEQFF.